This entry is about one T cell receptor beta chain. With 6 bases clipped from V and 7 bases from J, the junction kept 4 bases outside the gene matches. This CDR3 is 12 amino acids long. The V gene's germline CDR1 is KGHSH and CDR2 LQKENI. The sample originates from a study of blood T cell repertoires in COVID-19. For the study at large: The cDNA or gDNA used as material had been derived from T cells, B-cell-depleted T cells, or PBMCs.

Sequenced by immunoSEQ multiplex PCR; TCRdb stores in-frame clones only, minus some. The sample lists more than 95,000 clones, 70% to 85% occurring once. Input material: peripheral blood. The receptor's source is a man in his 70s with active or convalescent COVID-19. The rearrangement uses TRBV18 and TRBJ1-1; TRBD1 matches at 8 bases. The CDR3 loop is CASSPDRVEAFF. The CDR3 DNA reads TGTGCCAGCTCTCCGGACAGGGTTGAAGCTTTCTTT.